This entry is about one T cell receptor beta chain. Its target is unknown. TCRdb's table, derived via immunoSEQ multiplex PCR, lists solely in-frame clones and lacks some. This table has tens of thousands of clones, about 84% appearing once. The germline V and J ends were trimmed by 5 bases and 4 bases, with 8 bases remaining between them. The CDR3 covers 11 residues. The germline V gene has CDR1 SQVTM and CDR2 ANQGSEA. The data stem from a study of T cells after posttransplantation cyclophosphamide. Findings of the study overall: Recipient CMV seropositivity and CMV reactivation strongly tracked TRB clonality. Donor-recipient repertoire similarity was low at 1-2 months, rising over year one.

The origin of this receptor is a woman in her sixties or seventies with a blood cancer, CMV-positive, and with a related stem cell donor. The V call is TRBV29-1, the J call TRBJ1-2; no clear D gene. The sample consisted of PBMCs. CDR3 in DNA: TGCAGCGTTTCGTCTATCTATGGCTACACCTTC. Protein product: CSVSSIYGYTF.